In this sample, the clone carrying this TCR beta chain turned up once. This sample is part of a study of blood T cell repertoires in COVID-19. Study overall: COVID-19 samples, acute and convalescent, were from the United States, Italy and Spain.

The CDR3 runs 13 residues. Germline values: CDR1 ENHRY, CDR2 SYGVKD. V was pared by 6 bases and J by 8 bases, with 7 bases of the junction left unmatched. Assay: immunoSEQ multiplex PCR; the TCRdb copy retains only in-frame clones and omits some. The top ten hold 10% to 15% of the sample, which has around 160,000 clones, approximately 88% seen once. This chain joins TRBV10-3 and TRBJ1-2; 9 bases are shared with TRBD1. The sequenced sample was PBMCs or T cells enriched from blood (not recorded which). This TCR was sampled from a woman aged 60-70 years who had recovered from COVID-19. This chain's CDR3 is CAIRGQGDWGYTF. The CDR3 bases are TGTGCCATCAGGGGACAGGGAGATTGGGGCTACACCTTC.